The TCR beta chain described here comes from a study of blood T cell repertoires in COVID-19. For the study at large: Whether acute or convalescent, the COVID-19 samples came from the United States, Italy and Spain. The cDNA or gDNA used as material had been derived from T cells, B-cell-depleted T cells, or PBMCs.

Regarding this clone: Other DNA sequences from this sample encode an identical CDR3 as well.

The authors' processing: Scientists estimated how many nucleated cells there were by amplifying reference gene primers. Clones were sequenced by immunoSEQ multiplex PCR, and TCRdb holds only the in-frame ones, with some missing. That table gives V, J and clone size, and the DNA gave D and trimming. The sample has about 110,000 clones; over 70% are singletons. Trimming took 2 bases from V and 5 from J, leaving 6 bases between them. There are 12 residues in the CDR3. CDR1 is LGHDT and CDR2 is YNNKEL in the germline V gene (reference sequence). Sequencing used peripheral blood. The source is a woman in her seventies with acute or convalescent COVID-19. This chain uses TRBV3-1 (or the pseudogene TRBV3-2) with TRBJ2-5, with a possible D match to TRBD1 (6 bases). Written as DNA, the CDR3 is TGTGCCAGCAGCCAAAGGGGGGAGACCCAGTACTTC. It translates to CASSQRGETQYF.